These 28 T cell receptor beta chains came from one sample sequenced in a study of blood T cell repertoires in COVID-19. The assay was immunoSEQ multiplex PCR, and TCRdb's table has in-frame clones only and misses some. This table holds around 34,000 clones, 83% found once. Sequencing was carried out using peripheral blood. The receptor set was obtained from a man aged 50 or older with acute or convalescent COVID-19.

The rearrangement links TRBV27 to TRBJ2-1; 8 bases are shared with TRBD2. Trimming took 3 bases from V and 8 from J; bases not matched to a gene: 18. Germline V gene data show CDR1 as MNHEY and CDR2 as SMNVEV (reference sequence). The CDR3 covers 18 residues. CDR3 DNA sequence: TGTGCCAGCAGTTTCAGCCGACCGGGACTAGGTCTTCTGGATGAGCAGTTCTTC. It encodes CASSFSRPGLGLLDEQFF.

The J gene is TRBJ1-1, the V gene TRBV30; 7 bases match TRBD1. The CDR3 totals 13 residues. Germline V CDR1 and CDR2: GTSNPN, SVGIG (reference sequence). V trimming: 2 bases; J trimming: 4 bases; junction bases outside the gene matches: 4. The CDR3 region has the DNA TGTGCCTGGAGTAGACAGGGAGGCACTGAAGCTTTCTTT. This codes for CAWSRQGGTEAFF.

V usage is TRBV15 and J usage is TRBJ1-2, with TRBD1 matching over 10 bases. J gave up 8 bases and V 5 bases, and 8 bases lay outside the gene matches. Per germline, CDR1 LNHNV and CDR2 YYDKDF (reference sequence). The CDR3 length is 14 residues. The CDR3 sequence is CATSGSTGGRGYTF. CDR3 DNA sequence: TGTGCCACCAGCGGATCGACAGGGGGCCGCGGCTACACCTTC.

The chain is built from TRBV27 and TRBJ2-7, with 7 positions matching TRBD2. With V trimmed by 9 bases and J by 0 bases, 11 bases remained unmatched. Per the germline V gene, CDR1 is MNHEY and CDR2 is SMNVEV (reference sequence). CDR3 length: 15 amino acids. The CDR3 protein is CARSRDYLSSYEQYF. DNA for the CDR3: TGTGCCAGGAGCAGGGACTATCTGAGCTCCTACGAGCAGTACTTC.

The chain is built from TRBV5-4 and TRBJ1-3, with D perhaps matching TRBD1 (5 bases). The CDR3 spans 15 residues. The V gene's germline CDR1 is SGHNT and CDR2 YYREEE (reference sequence). V lost 0 bases to trimming and J lost 2 bases, with 9 bases between them. The CDR3 loop reads CASSLEVTAGNTIYF. CDR3 in DNA: TGTGCCAGCAGCTTGGAAGTGACAGCTGGAAACACCATATATTTT.

This chain connects TRBV23-1 to TRBJ1-5, with 11 bases that match TRBD1. TRBV23-1 is assigned to the ORF class and has an uncertain function. J lost 9 bases, V lost 4 bases, and 14 bases had no gene match. This CDR3 has 17 residues. In nucleotides, the CDR3 is TGCGCCAGCAGTCTACAAAAACCGGGACAGGGGGATCTGCCCCAGCATTTT. The encoded protein is CASSLQKPGQGDLPQHF.

The CDR3 region has the DNA TGCGCCAGCAGCCAGGGACAGGGCATTGTATACGAGCAGTACTTC. This translates into CASSQGQGIVYEQYF. The chain joins TRBV4-1 to TRBJ2-7, with TRBD1 matching 9 bases. CDR3 length: 15 amino acids. Germline lookup yields CDR1 MGHRA and CDR2 YSYEKL. The trim removed 3 bases at V and 4 bases at J, leaving 7 bases unmatched.

V gene TRBV9 combines with J gene TRBJ2-1; 11 bases fit TRBD2. J was trimmed by 3 bases and V by 1 base; bases with no gene match: 6. This CDR3 has 17 amino acids. From germline, CDR1 is SGDLS and CDR2 YYNGEE. CDR3 in amino acids: CASSVSASGGFYNEQFF. CDR3 in DNA: TGTGCCAGCAGCGTATCGGCTAGCGGGGGGTTCTACAATGAGCAGTTCTTC.

This clone has only one observation. The chain combines TRBV3-1 (or the pseudogene TRBV3-2) with TRBJ2-3, with D possibly matching TRBD1 (6 bases). The V end was cut by 4 bases, the J end by 3 bases, with 17 bases between. This CDR3 spans 16 amino acids. Germline CDR1 reads LGHDT; CDR2 reads YNNKEL (reference sequence). The CDR3 reads CASSRDTSLMTDTQYF. In DNA, the CDR3 is TGTGCCAGCAGCCGGGACACCAGCTTAATGACAGATACGCAGTATTTT.

The V gene is TRBV7-2, the J gene TRBJ1-2; D unresolved. The germline CDR1 and CDR2 sequences are SGHTA and FQGNSA. Trimming pared 2 bases from V and 6 bases from J, leaving 16 bases between. The CDR3 consists of 15 residues. The CDR3 sequence is CASSLTQRPRDGYTF. The CDR3 nucleotides are TGTGCCAGCAGCTTAACACAGCGTCCGAGGGATGGCTACACCTTC.

V and J are TRBV19 and TRBJ2-7; TRBD1 matches at 10 bases. The germline CDR1 and CDR2 sequences are LNHDA and SQIVND (reference sequence). V dropped 5 bases and J dropped 7; count of bases not matched to a gene: 8. The CDR3 is made up of 14 amino acids. CDR3 region: CASSPRQGAIEQYF. CDR3 nucleotide sequence: TGTGCCAGTAGTCCCAGACAGGGGGCGATTGAGCAGTACTTC.

The V gene is TRBV12-3 or TRBV12-4, the J gene TRBJ1-6; D possibly corresponds to TRBD1 (6 bases). Trimming removed 3 bases at V and 9 bases at J, with 9 bases between. This CDR3 is 13 amino acids long. The CDR3 spells CASSLGAPSPLHF. CDR3 in DNA: TGTGCCAGCAGTTTGGGGGCTCCTTCACCCCTCCACTTT.

The J gene is TRBJ1-3, the V gene TRBV18; D gene ambiguous. In germline, CDR1 is KGHSH, CDR2 LQKENI. The CDR3 extends over 14 amino acids. V was shortened by 0 bases and J by 8 bases, with 11 bases between the two germline ends. CDR3 in DNA: TGTGCCAGCTCACCACCGGCGGGGATTGACACCATATATTTT. The encoded protein is CASSPPAGIDTIYF. Looking up the rest from reference TRBV18 and TRBJ1-3 gives the full variable domain: NAGVMQNPRHLVRRRGQEARLRCSPMKGHSHVYWYRQLPEEGLKFMVYLQKENIIDESGMPKERFSAEFPKEGPSILRIQQVVRGDSAAYFCASSPPAGIDTIYFGEGSWLTVV.

The rearrangement joins TRBV29-1 to TRBJ2-7; D uncertain. Germline lookup yields CDR1 SQVTM and CDR2 ANQGSEA. CDR3 length: 11 amino acids. Trimming pared 4 bases from V and 5 bases from J, leaving 9 bases between. The CDR3 spells CSVGQSNEQYF. The CDR3 region has the DNA TGCAGCGTTGGGCAGTCCAACGAGCAGTACTTC.

V and J are TRBV3-1 (or the pseudogene TRBV3-2) and TRBJ2-7; 9 positions agree with TRBD2. With V trimmed by 1 base and J by 7 bases, 8 bases remained unmatched. Looked up from germline, CDR1 is LGHDT and CDR2 is YNNKEL (reference sequence). The CDR3 loop spans 15 amino acids. The CDR3 DNA reads as TGTGCCAGCAGCCAAGGTAGCGGGAGATCTGGGGAGCAGTACTTC. Translated: CASSQGSGRSGEQYF.

This rearrangement joins TRBV4-1 to TRBJ1-5; D uncertain. Germline V gene sequence: CDR1 MGHRA, CDR2 YSYEKL. V lost 2 bases to trimming and J lost 2 bases, with 7 bases between them. The length of the CDR3 is 14 residues. CDR3 residues: CASSQREGNQPQHF. CDR3 nucleotide sequence: TGCGCCAGCAGCCAACGAGAGGGCAATCAGCCCCAGCATTTT.

J is TRBJ1-4 and V is TRBV5-4, with 7 positions matching TRBD1. The junction had 4 bases not matched to a gene; V was cut back by 4 bases and J by 1 base. CDR1 SGHNT and CDR2 YYREEE come from the germline V gene (reference sequence). The length of the CDR3 is 15 residues. The CDR3: CASSVGTETNEKLFF. CDR3 nucleotide sequence: TGTGCCAGCAGCGTCGGGACAGAAACTAATGAAAAACTGTTTTTT.

This clone was seen a handful of times. The chain recombines TRBV24-1 with TRBJ2-3; D unclear. This CDR3 comprises 14 residues. Germline V lookup: CDR1 KGHDR, CDR2 SFDVKD. V shed 4 bases and J shed 2 bases, with 9 bases lying between them. The CDR3 DNA reads TGTGCCACCAGTGACCACGGTAACACAGATACGCAGTATTTT. It encodes CATSDHGNTDTQYF.

The chain employs TRBV3-1 (or the pseudogene TRBV3-2) and TRBJ1-1; 7 nucleotides line up with TRBD1. The CDR3 has 15 amino acids. Germline CDR1 LGHDT, CDR2 YNNKEL (reference sequence). With 5 bases clipped from V and 1 base from J, the junction kept 7 bases outside the gene matches. The chain's CDR3 is CASSVRQGPNTEAFF. The CDR3 DNA sequence: TGTGCCAGCAGCGTCCGACAGGGCCCGAACACTGAAGCTTTCTTT.

The chain recombines TRBV29-1 with TRBJ1-2; D is ambiguous. V was clipped by 4 bases and J by 3 bases, with 12 bases between them. CDR3 size: 13 residues. The germline V gene has CDR1 SQVTM and CDR2 ANQGSEA. CDR3 in DNA: TGCAGCGTTGGAACCAGTTCTGACTATGGCTACACCTTC. It encodes CSVGTSSDYGYTF.

The chain combines TRBV6-5 with TRBJ1-2; 11 bases line up with TRBD1. Per the germline V gene, CDR1 is MNHEY and CDR2 is SVGAGI. The junction had 8 bases not matched to a gene; V was cut back by 6 bases and J by 5 bases. The CDR3 is 15 amino acids. CDR3 nucleotide sequence: TGTGCCAGCAGGGACGGGACAGGGGGGTATTATGGCTACACCTTC. Protein product: CASRDGTGGYYGYTF.

The rearrangement links TRBV5-6 to TRBJ1-2; 8 bases agree with TRBD1. Germline values: CDR1 SGHDT, CDR2 YYEEEE. The CDR3 covers 14 residues. V gave up 4 bases and J gave up 8 bases; unmatched junction bases: 10. The CDR3 nucleotides are TGTGCCAGCAGCGCGACCGACAGGGGAGTCGGCTACACCTTC. It is translated as CASSATDRGVGYTF.

The gene calls are TRBV29-1 and TRBJ2-3; TRBD1 matches at 8 bases. The ends lost 8 bases at V and 1 base at J; junction bases unmatched: 8. Germline-derived CDR1 and CDR2 are SQVTM and ANQGSEA. This CDR3 has 14 amino acids. This CDR3 reads CSSHRGVGTDTQYF. As DNA, the CDR3 is TGCAGCTCTCACAGGGGGGTGGGCACAGATACGCAGTATTTT.

The chain joins TRBV9 to TRBJ2-6; 9 bases fit TRBD1. Trimming at V came to 4 bases and at J to 1 base, leaving 15 bases not matched to a gene. CDR3 length: 20 residues. Per germline, CDR1 SGDLS and CDR2 YYNGEE. CDR3 bases: TGTGCCAGCAGCTTAGTAGGGGACAGGGTGTACAGGTCTGGGGCCAACGTCCTGACTTTC. Translated, it gives CASSLVGDRVYRSGANVLTF.

Of note for this clone: This sample includes further DNA sequences coding for the same CDR3. V and J are TRBV4-1 and TRBJ1-5; the D gene is possibly TRBD1 (6 bases). In germline, CDR1 is MGHRA, CDR2 YSYEKL. V dropped 1 base and J dropped 6 bases, with 13 bases sitting between them. This CDR3 is 15 amino acids long. CDR3 nucleotide sequence: TGCGCCAGCAGCCAAGCGGGGGGGGGCGGTCAGCCCCAGCATTTT. Amino acids: CASSQAGGGGQPQHF.

The rearrangement links TRBV6-5 to TRBJ2-7; perhaps TRBD2 as D (5 bases). CDR3 length: 13 residues. Germline values: CDR1 MNHEY, CDR2 SVGAGI. Trimming pared 7 bases from V and 2 bases from J, leaving 12 bases between. The CDR3 is CASKRERTYEQYF. The CDR3 DNA follows: TGTGCCAGCAAGAGGGAGAGGACCTACGAGCAGTACTTC.

This clone was observed a handful of times. This sequence joins TRBV5-1 and TRBJ1-4; no reliable D call. The CDR3 runs 13 residues. The V and J ends lost 2 bases and 8 bases respectively, with 10 bases between them. Germline-derived CDR1 and CDR2 are SGHRS and YFSETQ. The chain's CDR3 is CASSFAGEEKLFF. The CDR3 DNA reads TGCGCCAGCAGCTTCGCCGGAGAAGAAAAACTGTTTTTT.

The chain employs TRBV12-5 and TRBJ2-2, with 7 bases identical to TRBD1. The CDR3 extends over 16 amino acids. CDR1 is LGHNT and CDR2 is FRNRAP in the germline V gene. V dropped 5 bases and J dropped 6; count of bases not matched to a gene: 12. The CDR3 region has the DNA TGTGCTAGTGGTCCCGGACAGGTTGGAAGGTCCGGGGAGCTGTTTTTT. Translating gives CASGPGQVGRSGELFF.